The 4 T cell receptor beta chains below come from one sample, sequenced in a study of T cells in Graves' hyperthyroidism and ophthalmopathy. RNA transcripts served as the template for amplifying TCR beta CDR3 regions. First-round RT-PCR with HTBI primers amplified the TCR CDR3 region. Each CDR3 protein is one row after TCRdb ran MiXCR on the multiplex PCR reads. The table shows hundreds of thousands of distinct CDR3 sequences, with around 21% occurring only once. The sample consisted of blood. All receptors come from a man aged 30 to 45 with Graves' ophthalmopathy.

This clonotype has ten or more counts. The V gene is TRBV3-1, the J gene TRBJ2-1; D unresolved. CDR1 and CDR2 (germline): LGHDT, YNNKEL (reference sequence). The CDR3 consists of 14 residues. The V and J ends lost 4 bases and 6 bases respectively, with 13 bases between them. The CDR3 loop is CASSLEAVGNEQFF. The CDR3 DNA is TGTGCCAGCAGCCTAGAGGCGGTAGGCAATGAGCAGTTCTTC.

In this sample, this clonotype turned up many times. The chain combines TRBV20-1 with TRBJ1-1; tentative D call: TRBD1 (5 bases). V shed 6 bases and J shed 0 bases, with 8 bases lying between them. The CDR3 sequence is 12 residues long. Germline V gives CDR1 DFQATT, CDR2 SNEGSKA (reference sequence). CDR3 nucleotide sequence: TGCAGTGCGGGGGGGTTGAACACTGAAGCTTTCTTT. Its translation: CSAGGLNTEAFF.

This clonotype was detected a few times. The rearrangement uses TRBV18 and TRBJ1-6; a possible D gene is TRBD1 (6 bases). CDR1 is KGHSH and CDR2 is LQKENI in the germline V gene. The CDR3 sequence is 13 residues long. V gave up 1 base and J gave up 10 bases, with 8 bases separating them. The chain's CDR3 is CASSPQGDSPLHF. In nucleotides, the CDR3 is TGTGCCAGCTCACCACAGGGGGACTCACCCCTCCACTTT.

The chain couples TRBV5-4 to TRBJ1-1; no reliable D call. Germline V gene sequence: CDR1 SGHNT, CDR2 YYREEE (reference sequence). This CDR3 has 13 residues. Between the trimmed V and J ends, which lost 8 bases and 1 base, there was a span of 12 bases. The CDR3 here is CASFAGENTEAFF. Written as DNA, the CDR3 is TGTGCCAGTTTTGCGGGAGAGAACACTGAAGCTTTCTTT.